The 24 T cell receptor beta chains below were found in one sample sequenced in a study of blood T cell repertoires in COVID-19. Some clones are missing from TCRdb's copy, which holds only in-frame ones; the method was immunoSEQ multiplex PCR. The sample includes about 150,000 clones, roughly 89% of them seen just once. Material for sequencing was peripheral blood. The receptors come from a woman in her forties or fifties with active or convalescent COVID-19.

This clone was detected once. The J gene is TRBJ1-2, the V gene TRBV12-3 or TRBV12-4; D possibly corresponds to TRBD1 (6 bases). V dropped 6 bases and J dropped 4 bases, with 12 bases sitting between them. The CDR3 extends over 13 amino acids. CDR3 nucleotide sequence: TGTGCCAGCAGACAGGGTCTGATCTATGGCTACACCTTC. As protein: CASRQGLIYGYTF.

This chain joins TRBV6-5 and TRBJ1-1; D gene ambiguous. Germline V lookup: CDR1 MNHEY, CDR2 SVGAGI. There are 11 residues in the CDR3. Trimming stripped 5 bases from V and 4 bases from J, with 5 bases between. The CDR3, as DNA: TGTGCCAGCAGTACATCCACTGAAGCTTTCTTT. The encoded protein is CASSTSTEAFF.

In nucleotides, the CDR3 is TGTGCCAGCAGCCGAGTCGGGGGGCGCGAAGGTCCGTTCTTC. Its protein product is CASSRVGGREGPFF. The V call is TRBV14, the J call TRBJ2-1; possible D gene TRBD2, 7 bases. Trimming took off 4 bases at V and 15 bases at J, with 22 bases between the two ends. CDR1 is SGHDN, CDR2 FVKESK, per germline. CDR3 size: 14 residues.

The gene calls are TRBV4-2 and TRBJ1-1; no clear D gene. The V end lost 0 bases, the J end lost 4 bases, and 6 bases lay between the germline ends. This CDR3 spans 13 amino acids. Germline V CDR1 and CDR2: LGHNA, YNFKEQ. In DNA, the CDR3 is TGTGCCAGCAGCCAAGATAAATCCACTGAAGCTTTCTTT. Protein: CASSQDKSTEAFF.

J is TRBJ2-3 and V is TRBV18; possibly TRBD1 for D (6 bases). Germline V gene sequence: CDR1 KGHSH, CDR2 LQKENI. Trimming shortened V by 5 bases and J by 6 bases, and 18 bases separated the two germline ends. The CDR3 consists of 15 residues. CDR3 sequence (DNA): TGTGCCAGCTCAAGTACAGGGTCCGAAGACGATACGCAGTATTTT. It translates to CASSSTGSEDDTQYF.

The V gene is TRBV3-1 (or the pseudogene TRBV3-2), the J gene TRBJ2-7; 8 nucleotides match TRBD2. This CDR3 contains 16 residues. The J segment lost 4 bases and the V segment lost 0 bases, leaving 8 bases of the junction unmatched. Germline CDR1 and CDR2: LGHDT and YNNKEL (reference sequence). CDR3 region: CASSQDLQRERYEQYF. The CDR3, as DNA: TGTGCCAGCAGCCAAGATTTGCAGCGGGAGAGGTACGAGCAGTACTTC.

This chain connects TRBV6-4 to TRBJ2-1, with D perhaps matching TRBD1 (6 bases). V was trimmed by 8 bases and J by 7 bases, leaving 18 bases between them. The CDR3 loop spans 14 amino acids. The germline V gene encodes CDR1 MRHNA and CDR2 SNTAGT. The DNA for the CDR3 is TGTGCCAGCGCTGGAGACAGGTCGGCGAATGAGCAGTTCTTC. Amino acid sequence: CASAGDRSANEQFF.

This chain links TRBV2 with TRBJ2-5; weak D call: TRBD1 (6 bases). This CDR3 contains 13 residues. V gave up 6 bases and J gave up 1 base, with 9 bases separating them. Germline loops: CDR1 SNHLY, CDR2 FYNNEI. CDR3 nucleotides: TGTGCCAGCAGGCTGACAGGCCAAGAGACCCAGTACTTC. This encodes CASRLTGQETQYF.

The V call is TRBV3-1 (or the pseudogene TRBV3-2), the J call TRBJ1-1; the D gene is possibly TRBD1 (6 bases). Trimming took 4 bases from V and 7 from J, leaving 16 bases between them. The CDR3 sequence is 14 residues long. Per the germline V gene, CDR1 is LGHDT and CDR2 is YNNKEL (reference sequence). The DNA for the CDR3 is TGTGCCAGCAGCCCGACATCCTTGGACAGTGAAGCTTTCTTT. Translated, it gives CASSPTSLDSEAFF.

This chain joins TRBV4-1 and TRBJ2-1; D is possibly TRBD1 (5 bases). The CDR3 totals 15 residues. Germline CDR1 and CDR2: MGHRA and YSYEKL. V was clipped by 0 bases and J by 7 bases, with 13 bases between them. The CDR3 protein is CASSQDKGATNEQFF. The CDR3 DNA reads as TGCGCCAGCAGCCAAGATAAAGGGGCGACAAATGAGCAGTTCTTC.

This clone was seen a single time. The V gene is TRBV29-1, the J gene TRBJ1-2, with TRBD1 as a possible D gene (5 bases). V was pared by 0 bases and J by 4 bases, with 21 bases between. The V gene's germline CDR1 is SQVTM and CDR2 ANQGSEA. The CDR3 consists of 17 residues. DNA of the CDR3: TGCAGCGTTGAAGATCTCTGGTTGGCAGGGCGCGTCTATGGCTACACCTTC. This translates into CSVEDLWLAGRVYGYTF.

The rearrangement links TRBV7-6 to TRBJ2-7, with TRBD1 identical over 7 bases. The CDR3 runs 13 residues. The junction had 7 bases not matched to a gene; V was cut back by 5 bases and J by 6 bases. Germline CDR1 SGHVS, CDR2 FNYEAQ. Here the CDR3 DNA reads TGTGCCAGCAGCCTCGACAGGGTCGCCGAGCAGTACTTC. Its translation: CASSLDRVAEQYF.

The chain employs TRBV29-1 and TRBJ1-5; 7 bases are a match to TRBD1. Germline V lookup: CDR1 SQVTM, CDR2 ANQGSEA. V was clipped by 4 bases and J by 2 bases; unmatched bases: 5. The CDR3 extends over 14 amino acids. The CDR3 nucleotides are TGCAGCGTTGGAGGGGGCTATGGCAATCAGCCCCAGCATTTT. Translated, it gives CSVGGGYGNQPQHF.

The chain has TRBV12-3 or TRBV12-4 and TRBJ1-2; D not resolved. V lost 5 bases, J lost 3 bases, and 10 bases lay in between. CDR3 length: 13 amino acids. The CDR3 DNA sequence: TGTGCCAGCAGTCCTGCCGGGGACTATGGCTACACCTTC. It encodes CASSPAGDYGYTF.

The chain links TRBV30 to TRBJ2-7; 8 bases line up with TRBD1. The trim removed 6 bases at V and 6 bases at J, leaving 13 bases unmatched. Per the germline V gene, CDR1 is GTSNPN and CDR2 is SVGIG (reference sequence). The CDR3 runs to 14 residues. The CDR3 bases are TGTGCCTGTCGAACCGGGACAGGACTGTGCGAGCAGTACTTC. Protein: CACRTGTGLCEQYF.

The V and J genes are TRBV5-1 and TRBJ2-3; D perhaps matches TRBD2 (7 bases). CDR1 is SGHRS, CDR2 YFSETQ, per germline. V was pared by 1 base and J by 3 bases, with 18 bases between. The CDR3 is 17 amino acids. DNA of the CDR3: TGCGCCAGCAGCTTGATAGGGGGGAGGGCCTTAACAGATACGCAGTATTTT. Translated: CASSLIGGRALTDTQYF.

The V call is TRBV28, the J call TRBJ1-6; 11 nucleotides line up with TRBD1. Germline assignment: CDR1 MDHEN and CDR2 SYDVKM. The J segment lost 7 bases and the V segment lost 2 bases, leaving 4 bases of the junction unmatched. The CDR3 spans 16 residues. CDR3 sequence reads: CASSLGTGGLNSPLHF. DNA of the CDR3: TGTGCCAGCAGTTTAGGGACAGGGGGTTTGAATTCACCCCTCCACTTT.

The table lists this clone with a count of one. The chain carries TRBV28 and TRBJ1-1; 7 positions match TRBD1. This CDR3 region has 19 residues. The germline V gene encodes CDR1 MDHEN and CDR2 SYDVKM. Trimming took 6 bases from V and 8 from J; bases not matched to a gene: 27. The CDR3 region is CASRQPVLGFATGTPEAFF. The CDR3 DNA is TGTGCCAGCAGACAACCGGTGTTGGGTTTCGCGACAGGGACTCCGGAAGCTTTCTTT.

V gene TRBV18 combines with J gene TRBJ2-1; perhaps TRBD1 as D (6 bases). Germline V lookup: CDR1 KGHSH, CDR2 LQKENI. This CDR3 is 15 amino acids long. V was clipped by 3 bases and J by 8 bases, with 17 bases between them. The CDR3 DNA is TGTGCCAGCTCACCCCAGGGGATTTTGGGCGATGAGCAGTTCTTC. It is translated as CASSPQGILGDEQFF.

V usage is TRBV6-2 or TRBV6-3 and J usage is TRBJ1-1; 7 bases map to TRBD1. The CDR3 totals 15 residues. The germline V gene encodes CDR1 MNHEY and CDR2 SVGEGT. With 5 bases clipped from V and 0 bases from J, the junction kept 6 bases outside the gene matches. For the CDR3, the DNA is TGTGCCAGCAGTCCCCGACAGGGCATGAACACTGAAGCTTTCTTT. As protein: CASSPRQGMNTEAFF.

J is TRBJ2-5 and V is TRBV4-1; 7 bases agree with TRBD1. J lost 3 bases, V lost 3 bases, and 7 bases had no gene match. CDR1 is MGHRA, CDR2 YSYEKL, per germline. CDR3 length: 15 residues. CDR3 in DNA: TGCGCCAGCAGCCACCCGGGACAGTCCAAAGAGACCCAGTACTTC. It encodes CASSHPGQSKETQYF.

The V call is TRBV7-2, the J call TRBJ1-1; D remains unclear. CDR1 is SGHTA, CDR2 FQGNSA, per germline. The CDR3 is made up of 12 amino acids. Between the trimmed V and J ends, which lost 5 bases and 0 bases, there was a span of 4 bases. The CDR3 region is CASSPMNTEAFF. The DNA of the CDR3 is TGTGCCAGCAGCCCTATGAACACTGAAGCTTTCTTT.

The CDR3, as DNA: TGCGCCAGCAGCATAAGTACTTTCGGCACAGATACGCAGTATTTT. This translates into CASSISTFGTDTQYF. This chain joins TRBV4-1 and TRBJ2-3; D is undetermined. Between the trimmed V and J ends, which lost 5 bases and 1 base, there was a span of 13 bases. The CDR3 is 15 residues long. Germline V CDR1 and CDR2: MGHRA, YSYEKL.

The chain couples TRBV7-9 to TRBJ1-4; 8 nucleotides match TRBD1. Trimming cost V 6 bases and J 8 bases; bases outside gene matches: 23. The CDR3 totals 19 residues. Germline values: CDR1 SEHNR, CDR2 FQNEAQ (reference sequence). CDR3 nucleotides: TGTGCCAGCAGTCCCACAATCGGACAGGGCAGCCCGGGAGAGGAAAAACTGTTTTTT. It specifies CASSPTIGQGSPGEEKLFF.